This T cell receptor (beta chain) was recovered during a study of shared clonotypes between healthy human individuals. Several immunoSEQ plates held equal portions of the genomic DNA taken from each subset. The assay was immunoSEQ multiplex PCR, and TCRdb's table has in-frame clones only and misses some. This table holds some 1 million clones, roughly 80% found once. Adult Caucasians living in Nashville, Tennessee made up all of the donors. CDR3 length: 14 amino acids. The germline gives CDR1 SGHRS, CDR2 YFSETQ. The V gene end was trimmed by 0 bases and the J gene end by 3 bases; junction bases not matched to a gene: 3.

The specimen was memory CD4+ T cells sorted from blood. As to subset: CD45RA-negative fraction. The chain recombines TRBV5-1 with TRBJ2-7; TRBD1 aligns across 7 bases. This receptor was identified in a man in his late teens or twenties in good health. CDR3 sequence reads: CASSLVRTGYEQYF. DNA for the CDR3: TGCGCCAGCAGCTTGGTTAGGACAGGCTACGAGCAGTACTTC.